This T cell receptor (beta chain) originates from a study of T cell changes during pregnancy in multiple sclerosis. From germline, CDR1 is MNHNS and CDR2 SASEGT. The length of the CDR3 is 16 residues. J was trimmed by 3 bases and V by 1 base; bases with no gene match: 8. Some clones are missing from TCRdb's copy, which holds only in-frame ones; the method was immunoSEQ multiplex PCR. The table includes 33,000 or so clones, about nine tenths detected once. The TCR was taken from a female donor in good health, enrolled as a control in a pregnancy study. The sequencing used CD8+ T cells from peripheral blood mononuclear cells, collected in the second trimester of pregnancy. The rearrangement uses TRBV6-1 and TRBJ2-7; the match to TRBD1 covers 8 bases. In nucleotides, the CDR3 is TGTGCCAGCAGTGAAGGAGAAGGGACAGGCTTCTACGAGCAGTACTTC. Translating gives CASSEGEGTGFYEQYF.